The 5 T cell receptor beta chains below all came from one sample that was sequenced in a study of shared clonotypes between healthy human individuals. TCRdb keeps only in-frame clones here, not all; method: immunoSEQ multiplex PCR. This table has under 2,500,000 clones, around 95% appearing once. Sequencing input: naive CD4+ T cells sorted from blood. The sample's subset: CD45RA+ positively selected. These receptors were taken from a young man in good health.

The V and J genes are TRBV28 and TRBJ1-5, with D unclear. In germline, CDR1 is MDHEN, CDR2 SYDVKM. Trimming left V 2 bases short and J 3 bases short, with 8 bases between. The CDR3 contains 14 residues. CDR3 loop: CASSLARVNQPQHF. CDR3 bases: TGTGCCAGCAGTTTAGCACGGGTCAATCAGCCCCAGCATTTT.

The chain employs TRBV6-1 and TRBJ1-3; no reliable D call. The CDR3 is made up of 12 amino acids. The germline V gene encodes CDR1 MNHNS and CDR2 SASEGT. V shed 8 bases and J shed 4 bases, with 9 bases lying between them. The CDR3 here is CASASTGNTIYF. The DNA of the CDR3 is TGTGCCAGCGCTAGTACCGGAAACACCATATATTTT.

The count of this clone is one. The chain employs TRBV6-5 and TRBJ1-2; a weak D match, TRBD1 (6 bases). The CDR3 has 14 amino acids. CDR1 and CDR2 from the germline V gene are MNHEY and SVGAGI. V lost 5 bases, J lost 8 bases, and 18 bases lay in between. CDR3 loop: CASSRLGGAEGYTF. DNA of the CDR3: TGTGCCAGCAGTCGCCTGGGGGGGGCGGAGGGCTACACCTTC.

V usage is TRBV7-9 and J usage is TRBJ2-7; D is uncertain. V lost 1 base to trimming and J lost 2 bases, with 9 bases between them. The CDR3 has 14 amino acids. Germline-derived CDR1 and CDR2 are SEHNR and FQNEAQ (reference sequence). The CDR3 nucleotides read TGTGCCAGCAGCTTAGTTGTAGTCCCCTACGAGCAGTACTTC. Translated, it gives CASSLVVVPYEQYF.

The chain couples TRBV6-6 to TRBJ2-2; TRBD1 agrees at 7 bases. The CDR3 has 15 amino acids. The V gene's germline CDR1 is MNHNY and CDR2 SVGAGI (reference sequence). V shed 7 bases and J 2 bases; nucleotides not matched to a gene: 7. CDR3 coding DNA: TGTGCCAGCACTCCGGGACAGAGAAACACCGGGGAGCTGTTTTTT. The encoded protein is CASTPGQRNTGELFF.